This TCR beta chain was captured in a study of OX40 agonist ivuxolimab in advanced cancers. Findings and caveats of the study: CD4+ and CD8+ blood T cells expanded clonally by week 6 at 0.1 to 3.0 mg/kg.

The V segment lost 2 bases and the J segment 0 bases; nucleotides outside the gene matches: 10. In germline, CDR1 is LNHDA, CDR2 SQIVND (reference sequence). This CDR3 is built from 18 residues. In regard to this clone: The antigen remains unidentified.

The data were produced by immunoSEQ multiplex PCR, yet TCRdb's version contains in-frame clones alone and is incomplete. Altogether over 150,000 clones are present, approximately 94% being singletons, with the ten largest covering around 0.33%. The source was CD4+ or CD8+ T cells sorted from blood, collected in a trial of the OX40 agonist ivuxolimab. This sequence originates from an adult with an advanced solid tumor such as melanoma, head and neck, liver or kidney cancer. V and J are TRBV19 and TRBJ1-5; 7 bases align to TRBD1. DNA for the CDR3: TGTGCCAGTAGTATAAGGGAAGGGGGCCGCTATAGCAATCAGCCCCAGCATTTT. It encodes CASSIREGGRYSNQPQHF.